The 9 T cell receptor beta chains reported below all come from one sample, sequenced in a study of T cell repertoires in ileal Crohn's disease. Some clones are missing from TCRdb's copy, which holds only in-frame ones; the method was immunoSEQ multiplex PCR. The sample includes some 14,000 clones, around 84% of them seen just once. The sequencing sample was made of ileal tissue. These receptor sequences come from an adult with Crohn's disease.

The chain employs TRBV29-1 and TRBJ2-7; TRBD1 matches at 8 bases. The V and J ends lost 0 bases and 6 bases, in that order; junction bases with no gene match: 7. Germline values: CDR1 SQVTM, CDR2 ANQGSEA. CDR3 length: 14 amino acids. Written as DNA, the CDR3 is TGCAGCGTTGAAGATGTACAGGGGGGACCCGAGCAGTACTTC. Its protein product is CSVEDVQGGPEQYF.

V is TRBV6-1 and J is TRBJ2-6; the D gene is possibly TRBD1 (6 bases). V lost 4 bases, J lost 4 bases, and 11 bases lay in between. The CDR3 loop spans 15 amino acids. CDR1 and CDR2 from the germline V gene are MNHNS and SASEGT. Here the CDR3 reads CASSVEGTGANVLTF. The CDR3 nucleotides are TGTGCCAGCAGTGTAGAGGGGACAGGGGCCAACGTCCTGACTTTC.

This chain links TRBV10-3 with TRBJ2-5; 9 nucleotides agree with TRBD2. The germline V gene has CDR1 ENHRY and CDR2 SYGVKD. CDR3 length: 17 residues. Germline trimming cut 4 bases from V and 5 bases from J; bases unmatched to any gene: 14. CDR3 nucleotides: TGTGCCATCAGTGTCTCTGGTAGCGGGAGCGGTTTGGAGACCCAGTACTTC. This sequence encodes CAISVSGSGSGLETQYF.

The chain has TRBV29-1 and TRBJ2-3; D unresolved. The CDR3 covers 13 residues. The germline gives CDR1 SQVTM, CDR2 ANQGSEA. Trimming removed 1 base at V and 2 bases at J, with 7 bases between. The CDR3 DNA follows: TGCAGCGTTGAAGGCCAGAACACAGATACGCAGTATTTT. This translates into CSVEGQNTDTQYF.

This clone showed up just once. The V and J genes are TRBV5-1 and TRBJ2-2; D is possibly TRBD2 (5 bases). Germline CDR1 reads SGHRS; CDR2 reads YFSETQ. This CDR3 spans 15 amino acids. Trimming pared 0 bases from V and 5 bases from J, leaving 11 bases between. The CDR3 DNA sequence: TGCGCCAGCAGCTTGGGGTCCGGGGTTACCGGGGAGCTGTTTTTT. The encoded protein is CASSLGSGVTGELFF.

CDR3 in DNA: TGTGCCAGCAGCTCCCGGGGAGGGGGGGCCGTGTGGAATGAGCAGTTCTTC. The encoded protein is CASSSRGGGAVWNEQFF. The chain joins TRBV9 to TRBJ2-1, with a weak D call TRBD2 (7 bases). The V gene's germline CDR1 is SGDLS and CDR2 YYNGEE. The V end was cut by 4 bases, the J end by 7 bases, with 24 bases between. The CDR3 contains 17 residues. Full variable domain (outside the CDR3, taken from reference TRBV9 and TRBJ2-1): DSGVTQTPKHLITATGQRVTLRCSPRSGDLSVYWYQQSLDQGLQFLIQYYNGEERAKGNILERFSAQQFPDLHSELNLSSLELGDSALYFCASSSRGGGAVWNEQFFGPGTRLTVL.

The rearrangement uses TRBV6-4 and TRBJ2-1; TRBD2 aligns across 13 bases. After removal of 3 bases from V and 7 bases from J, the junction contained 0 bases not matched to a gene. The CDR3 consists of 14 residues. The germline CDR1 and CDR2 sequences are MRHNA and SNTAGT. CDR3 residues: CASSEGLAGNEQFF. The CDR3 nucleotides are TGTGCCAGCAGTGAGGGACTAGCGGGAAATGAGCAGTTCTTC.

This chain connects TRBV19 to TRBJ2-2, with 7 bases lining up with TRBD1. Germline trimming cut 5 bases from V and 5 bases from J; bases unmatched to any gene: 5. CDR3 length: 14 amino acids. The germline V gene has CDR1 LNHDA and CDR2 SQIVND (reference sequence). The DNA for the CDR3 is TGTGCCAGTAGTTCGGGACAGAGAACCGGGGAGCTGTTTTTT. Amino acids: CASSSGQRTGELFF. The complete variable domain, with remaining parts taken from reference TRBV19 and TRBJ2-2, reads DGGITQSPKYLFRKEGQNVTLSCEQNLNHDAMYWYRQDPGQGLRLIYYSQIVNDFQKGDIAEGYSVSREKKESFPLTVTSAQKNPTAFYLCASSSGQRTGELFFGEGSRLTVL.

The rearrangement uses TRBV5-3 and TRBJ2-7; 9 bases line up with TRBD1. TRBV5-3 is an ORF, with its function uncertain. CDR3 length: 14 amino acids. V gave up 5 bases and J gave up 3 bases; unmatched junction bases: 6. The CDR3 spells CARRRTGDVYEQYF. The CDR3, as DNA: TGTGCCAGAAGGAGGACAGGGGACGTCTACGAGCAGTACTTC.